One TCR beta chain is described in this entry. This sample was taken from a study of cytomegalovirus exposure and HLA in healthy donors. PCR employed 60 Vbeta and 13 Jbeta primers. Sequencing was performed with immunoSEQ multiplex PCR; in TCRdb, only in-frame clones are kept and a portion is missing. The table lists around 140,000 clones, 65% to 80% of them singletons. From germline, CDR1 is SGHTA and CDR2 FQGNSA. Between the trimmed V and J ends, which lost 4 bases and 6 bases, there was a span of 10 bases. The CDR3 contains 12 residues. The source of this sequence is a woman under 30 in good health and CMV-seronegative. The V call is TRBV7-2, the J call TRBJ2-7; D gene ambiguous. Sequenced material: PBMCs. The CDR3 reads CASSSLSGEQYF. The CDR3 DNA is TGTGCCAGCAGCTCCCTCTCGGGCGAGCAGTACTTC.